This TCR beta chain was profiled in a study of CD8 T cells in ankylosing spondylitis. Findings and caveats of the study: In ankylosing spondylitis blood, a motif of about eight highly homologous TCR beta variants appeared characteristic.

Trimming left V 1 base short and J 2 bases short, with 9 bases between. The CDR3 is 14 amino acids. Germline CDR1 SGHDT, CDR2 YYEEEE. TCRdb redid the calling of the 5' RACE reads with MiXCR, one entry per CDR3 protein. The data hold about 450,000 distinct CDR3 sequences, with around 26% observed a single time. This clonotype was observed once. Its antigen is unidentified. The sequencing sample was made of blood, either unsorted or a sorted T cell fraction (not recorded which). The TCR was taken from a male donor with ankylosing spondylitis. V gene TRBV5-6 combines with J gene TRBJ1-2; D is uncertain. The CDR3: CASSLLRANYGYTF. CDR3 coding DNA: TGTGCCAGCAGCTTGCTACGGGCCAACTATGGCTACACCTTC.